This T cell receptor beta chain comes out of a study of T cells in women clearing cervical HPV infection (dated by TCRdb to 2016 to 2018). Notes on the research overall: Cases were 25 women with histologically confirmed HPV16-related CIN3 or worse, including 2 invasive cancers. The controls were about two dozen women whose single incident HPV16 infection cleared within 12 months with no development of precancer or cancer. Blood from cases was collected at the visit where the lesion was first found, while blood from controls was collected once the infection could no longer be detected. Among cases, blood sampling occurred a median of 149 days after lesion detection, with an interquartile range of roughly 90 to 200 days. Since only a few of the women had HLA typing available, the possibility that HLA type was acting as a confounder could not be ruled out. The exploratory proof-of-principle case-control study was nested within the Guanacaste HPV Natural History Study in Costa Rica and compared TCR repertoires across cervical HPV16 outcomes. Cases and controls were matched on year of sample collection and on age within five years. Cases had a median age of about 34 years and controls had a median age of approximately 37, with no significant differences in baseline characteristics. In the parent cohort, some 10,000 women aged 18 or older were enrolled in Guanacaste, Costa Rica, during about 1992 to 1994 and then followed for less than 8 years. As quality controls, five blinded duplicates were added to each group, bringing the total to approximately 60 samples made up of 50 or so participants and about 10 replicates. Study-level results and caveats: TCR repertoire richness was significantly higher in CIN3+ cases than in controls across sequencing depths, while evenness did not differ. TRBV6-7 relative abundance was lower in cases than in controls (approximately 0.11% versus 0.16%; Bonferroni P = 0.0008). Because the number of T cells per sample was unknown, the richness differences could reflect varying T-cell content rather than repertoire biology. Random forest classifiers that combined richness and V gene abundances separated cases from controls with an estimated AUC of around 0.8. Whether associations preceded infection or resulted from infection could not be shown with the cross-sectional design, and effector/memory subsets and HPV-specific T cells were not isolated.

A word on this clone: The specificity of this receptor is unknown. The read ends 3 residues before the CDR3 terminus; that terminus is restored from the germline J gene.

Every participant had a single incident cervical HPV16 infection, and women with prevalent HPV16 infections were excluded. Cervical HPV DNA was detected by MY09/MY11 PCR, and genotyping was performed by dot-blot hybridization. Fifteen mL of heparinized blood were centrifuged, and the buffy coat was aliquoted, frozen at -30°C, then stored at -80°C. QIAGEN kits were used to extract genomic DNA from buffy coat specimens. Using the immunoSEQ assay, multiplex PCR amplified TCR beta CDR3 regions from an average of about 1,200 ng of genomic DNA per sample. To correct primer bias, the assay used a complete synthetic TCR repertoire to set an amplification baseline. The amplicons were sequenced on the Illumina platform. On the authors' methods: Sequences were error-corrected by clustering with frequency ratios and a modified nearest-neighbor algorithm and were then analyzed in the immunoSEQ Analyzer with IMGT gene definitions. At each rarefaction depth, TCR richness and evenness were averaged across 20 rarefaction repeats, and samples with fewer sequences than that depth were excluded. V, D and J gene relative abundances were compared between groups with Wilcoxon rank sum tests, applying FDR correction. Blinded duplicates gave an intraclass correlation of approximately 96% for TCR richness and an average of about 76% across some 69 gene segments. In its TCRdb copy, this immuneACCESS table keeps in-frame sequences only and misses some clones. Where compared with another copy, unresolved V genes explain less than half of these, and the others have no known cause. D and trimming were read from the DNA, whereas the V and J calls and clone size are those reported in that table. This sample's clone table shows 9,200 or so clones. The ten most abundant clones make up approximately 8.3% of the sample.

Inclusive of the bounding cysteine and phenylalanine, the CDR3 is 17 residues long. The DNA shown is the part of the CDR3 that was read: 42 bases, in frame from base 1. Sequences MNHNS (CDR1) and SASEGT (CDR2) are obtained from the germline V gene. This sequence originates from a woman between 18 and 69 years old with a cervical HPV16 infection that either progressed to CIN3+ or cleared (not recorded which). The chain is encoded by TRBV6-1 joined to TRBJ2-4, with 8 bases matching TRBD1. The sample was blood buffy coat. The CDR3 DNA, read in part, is TGTGCCAGCAGTGAATGGACAGGGTATGATGTGAACTATGGT. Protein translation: CASSEWTGYDVNYG. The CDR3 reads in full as CASSEWTGYDVNYGQYF.